The 20 T cell receptor beta chains listed next were all sequenced from one sample in a study of blood T cell repertoires in COVID-19. Assay: immunoSEQ multiplex PCR; the TCRdb copy retains only in-frame clones and omits some. The sample holds 120,000 to 150,000 clones; 80% to 85% are singletons and the top ten take around 8%. The sequenced sample consisted of peripheral blood. These receptors were collected from a human donor in a cohort sampled during active COVID-19.

The sample holds one count of this clone. The chain links TRBV6-6 to TRBJ1-3; tentative D call: TRBD1 (6 bases). Trimming removed 7 bases at V and 4 bases at J, with 11 bases between. The CDR3 loop spans 13 amino acids. Germline V lookup: CDR1 MNHNY, CDR2 SVGAGI (reference sequence). The CDR3, as DNA: TGTGCCAGCAAGGGGGGGCAAGGAAACACCATATATTTT. Encoded protein: CASKGGQGNTIYF.

The rearrangement joins TRBV6-5 to TRBJ1-1; tentative D call: TRBD1 (6 bases). The CDR3 has 13 amino acids. Trimming shortened V by 7 bases and J by 3 bases, and 12 bases separated the two germline ends. The germline gives CDR1 MNHEY, CDR2 SVGAGI. The CDR3 coding sequence is TGTGCCAGCAAAATAGGACAGTACACTGAAGCTTTCTTT. The encoded protein is CASKIGQYTEAFF.

The chain couples TRBV25-1 to TRBJ2-7; 7 bases fit TRBD1. The CDR3 totals 16 residues. Unmatched junction bases numbered 11, after V lost 6 bases and J lost 0 bases. Looked up from germline, CDR1 is MGHDK and CDR2 is SYGVNS. As DNA, the CDR3 is TGTGCCAGCAGCCCATTCGAGGCAGGGGGCTCCTACGAGCAGTACTTC. It translates to CASSPFEAGGSYEQYF.

V gene TRBV18 combines with J gene TRBJ2-1, with 12 bases fitting TRBD2. This CDR3 spans 16 amino acids. The J segment lost 10 bases and the V segment lost 2 bases, leaving 9 bases of the junction unmatched. Germline assignment: CDR1 KGHSH and CDR2 LQKENI. The CDR3 protein is CASSPSRTSGDGEQFF. As DNA, the CDR3 is TGTGCCAGCTCACCATCCCGGACTAGCGGGGACGGGGAGCAGTTCTTC.

The chain combines TRBV29-1 with TRBJ1-1, with D uncertain. CDR3 length: 13 residues. Deletions cut 1 base from V and 5 bases from J, with 11 bases between. Per germline, CDR1 SQVTM and CDR2 ANQGSEA. DNA of the CDR3: TGCAGCGTTGAAGTGTATGGAGGGACTGAAGCTTTCTTT. This translates into CSVEVYGGTEAFF.

V is TRBV27 and J is TRBJ1-5; D not resolved. V shed 1 base and J shed 2 bases, with 9 bases lying between them. This CDR3 region has 15 residues. CDR1 and CDR2 (germline): MNHEY, SMNVEV (reference sequence). CDR3 bases: TGTGCCAGCAGTTTATTGGCGGGAGGCAATCAGCCCCAGCATTTT. It yields the protein CASSLLAGGNQPQHF.

This chain uses TRBV27 with TRBJ1-2; 9 nucleotides agree with TRBD1. The J segment lost 8 bases and the V segment lost 3 bases, leaving 10 bases of the junction unmatched. The V gene's germline CDR1 is MNHEY and CDR2 SMNVEV (reference sequence). The length of the CDR3 is 15 residues. As DNA, the CDR3 is TGTGCCAGCAGTTTCAATCGTAGGACAGGGGAGGGCTACACCTTC. It yields the protein CASSFNRRTGEGYTF.

This clone occurred many times. The chain couples TRBV7-9 to TRBJ1-3, with D unresolved. The germline V and J ends were trimmed by 2 bases and 2 bases, with 10 bases remaining between them. This CDR3 is 15 amino acids long. CDR1 SEHNR and CDR2 FQNEAQ come from the germline V gene (reference sequence). The DNA of the CDR3 is TGTGCCAGCAGCTTAAGCACGGGGACTGGAAACACCATATATTTT. Its translation is CASSLSTGTGNTIYF.

This rearrangement joins TRBV19 to TRBJ2-1; 7 nucleotides agree with TRBD1. Germline trimming cut 3 bases from V and 9 bases from J; bases unmatched to any gene: 2. The germline V gene has CDR1 LNHDA and CDR2 SQIVND (reference sequence). The CDR3 consists of 12 residues. The CDR3 region has the DNA TGTGCCAGTAGTATCGACAGGGCTGAGCAGTTCTTC. This encodes CASSIDRAEQFF.

This clone was seen a handful of times. The CDR3 coding sequence is TGTGCCAGCAGCCTCGACGAGGACACTGAAGCTTTCTTT. It yields the protein CASSLDEDTEAFF. This chain uses TRBV9 with TRBJ1-1; D not resolved. The CDR3 length is 13 residues. Germline V CDR1 and CDR2: SGDLS, YYNGEE. V dropped 4 bases and J dropped 3 bases, with 10 bases sitting between them.

The V gene is TRBV19, the J gene TRBJ1-5; 8 bases line up with TRBD1. Germline CDR1 is LNHDA and CDR2 is SQIVND (reference sequence). This CDR3 contains 15 residues. With V trimmed by 5 bases and J by 4 bases, 7 bases remained unmatched. The CDR3 loop reads CASSSGTGRNQPQHF. In nucleotides, the CDR3 is TGTGCCAGTAGTTCTGGGACAGGTAGAAATCAGCCCCAGCATTTT.

The chain employs TRBV20-1 and TRBJ1-1, with D uncertain. Trimming stripped 3 bases from V and 6 bases from J, with 5 bases between. There are 10 residues in the CDR3. Germline lookup yields CDR1 DFQATT and CDR2 SNEGSKA (reference sequence). The CDR3 here is CSARGAEAFF. The CDR3 nucleotides read TGCAGTGCTAGGGGCGCTGAAGCTTTCTTT.

This rearrangement joins TRBV6-4 to TRBJ1-3; a possible D gene is TRBD1 (6 bases). The length of the CDR3 is 16 residues. Germline CDR1 reads MRHNA; CDR2 reads SNTAGT. The V end was cut by 4 bases, the J end by 4 bases, with 17 bases between. CDR3: CASSVTPGQNGNTIYF. In nucleotides, the CDR3 is TGTGCCAGCAGTGTAACACCGGGACAAAACGGAAACACCATATATTTT.

The CDR3, as DNA: TGTGCCAGCAGCCCAAAGGCGGGCCCGGGTGAAAAACTGTTTTTT. This codes for CASSPKAGPGEKLFF. The rearrangement links TRBV5-4 to TRBJ1-4, with unresolved D. Looked up from germline, CDR1 is SGHNT and CDR2 is YYREEE (reference sequence). The CDR3 is 15 amino acids. With 4 bases removed from V and 7 bases from J, the gap between germline ends came to 17 bases.

A few counts support this clone. The chain combines TRBV2 with TRBJ2-5, with D possibly being TRBD2 (5 bases). V lost 7 bases and J 5 bases, leaving 14 bases between the germline ends. There are 13 residues in the CDR3. Germline CDR1 and CDR2: SNHLY and FYNNEI. The CDR3 protein is CASNGVGSETQYF. In nucleotides, the CDR3 is TGTGCCAGCAACGGTGTAGGGAGCGAGACCCAGTACTTC.

This clone was counted between two and nine times. V is TRBV10-1 and J is TRBJ1-6; TRBD1 aligns across 8 bases. Per the germline V gene, CDR1 is WNHNN and CDR2 is SYGVQD (reference sequence). The CDR3 runs to 16 residues. V shed 2 bases and J 2 bases; nucleotides not matched to a gene: 2. DNA for the CDR3: TGCGCCAGCAGTGAGCGGGACAGGCCCTATAATTCACCCCTCCACTTT. Translation gives CASSERDRPYNSPLHF.

This clone has only one observation. The genes are TRBV29-1 and TRBJ2-2, with 7 bases matching TRBD1. In germline, CDR1 is SQVTM, CDR2 ANQGSEA. The ends lost 6 bases at V and 1 base at J; junction bases unmatched: 5. The CDR3 contains 14 residues. The CDR3 region is CSVADRRNTGELFF. In nucleotides, the CDR3 is TGCAGCGTAGCGGACAGGAGGAACACCGGGGAGCTGTTTTTT.

This rearrangement joins TRBV7-3 to TRBJ2-5; TRBD2 aligns across 10 bases. Per the germline V gene, CDR1 is SGHTA and CDR2 is FQGTGA. CDR3 length equals 16 residues. Losses at the gene ends were 5 bases for V and 5 bases for J; bases not matched to a gene: 11. As DNA, the CDR3 is TGTGCCAGCAGCCCCGGGGTAGCGGGGGGCCGGGAGACCCAGTACTTC. Translated: CASSPGVAGGRETQYF.

The rearrangement uses TRBV5-4 and TRBJ1-1; D perhaps matches TRBD1 (6 bases). Germline assignment: CDR1 SGHNT and CDR2 YYREEE (reference sequence). Trimming left V 2 bases short and J 1 base short, with 12 bases between. This CDR3 contains 15 residues. The CDR3 spells CASSFTGFENTEAFF. In nucleotides, the CDR3 is TGTGCCAGCAGCTTTACAGGGTTCGAGAACACTGAAGCTTTCTTT.

This clone was seen only once. This sequence joins TRBV6-5 and TRBJ1-3; D is perhaps TRBD1 (6 bases). Looked up from germline, CDR1 is MNHEY and CDR2 is SVGAGI. This CDR3 is built from 14 residues. The germline V and J ends were trimmed by 5 bases and 2 bases, with 10 bases remaining between them. In nucleotides, the CDR3 is TGTGCCAGCAGTATCCGGGACACTGGAAACACCATATATTTT. Translating gives CASSIRDTGNTIYF.